This record covers a single T cell receptor (beta chain). Repertoires were generated with immunoSEQ multiplex PCR, while TCRdb's copy carries only in-frame clones and drops some. The sample has about 81,000 clones, roughly 91% seen once. Per germline, CDR1 SGHRS and CDR2 YFSETQ. This CDR3 region has 12 residues. V lost 5 bases, J lost 4 bases, and 9 bases lay in between. The data are from a study of blood T cell repertoires in COVID-19. The overall study: Nucleic acid was either cDNA or gDNA, and it came from T cells, B-cell-depleted T cells, or PBMCs.

The rearrangement uses TRBV5-1 and TRBJ2-5, with D perhaps TRBD1 (6 bases). The receptor comes from a woman in her fifties or sixties in a cohort sampled during active COVID-19. The sample was peripheral blood. The CDR3 protein is CASSPGVETQYF. DNA of the CDR3: TGCGCCAGCAGTCCAGGGGTAGAGACCCAGTACTTC.